The 20 T cell receptor beta chains below were found in one sample sequenced in a study of beta chain features in type 1 diabetes. Sequenced material consisted of expressed TCRB transcripts (all of the isolated RNA was reverse transcribed). Clones were sequenced by immunoSEQ multiplex PCR, and TCRdb holds only the in-frame ones, with some missing. The profile covers about 220,000 clones, with about 11% appearing a single time and approximately 1.3% taken by the ten largest. The specimen was central memory CD4+ T cells from blood. The origin of the receptors is a man aged 18 to 35 in good health.

This clone occurred a few times. This rearrangement joins TRBV9 to TRBJ2-5, with TRBD1 matching over 8 bases. CDR1 is SGDLS, CDR2 YYNGEE, per germline. The V and J ends lost 0 bases and 2 bases, in that order; junction bases with no gene match: 3. The CDR3 is made up of 15 amino acids. The CDR3 sequence is CASSVGGTGQETQYF. CDR3 nucleotide sequence: TGTGCCAGCAGCGTAGGTGGGACAGGACAAGAGACCCAGTACTTC.

Within the sample, this clone is medium-sized. This chain connects TRBV28 to TRBJ1-2, with no clear D. This CDR3 contains 11 residues. V was cut by 7 bases and J by 2 bases, with 5 bases left in between. Germline V gene data show CDR1 as MDHEN and CDR2 as SYDVKM. Written as DNA, the CDR3 is TGTGCCAGCAAGACGAACTATGGCTACACCTTC. As protein: CASKTNYGYTF.

Remarks on this clone: Other DNA sequences in the sample encode the same CDR3. V is TRBV4-3 and J is TRBJ2-5; tentatively, D is TRBD2 (5 bases). The length of the CDR3 is 16 residues. CDR1 is LGHNA, CDR2 YSLEER, per germline. The V end was cut by 0 bases, the J end by 3 bases, with 14 bases between. For the CDR3, the DNA is TGCGCCAGCAGCCAAGATGTGACGGGGTGGGAAGAGACCCAGTACTTC. Protein sequence: CASSQDVTGWEETQYF.

This clone has only a few counts. This rearrangement joins TRBV5-1 to TRBJ1-2; D call uncertain. Germline V lookup: CDR1 SGHRS, CDR2 YFSETQ. The CDR3 covers 14 residues. V lost 0 bases and J 2 bases, leaving 8 bases between the germline ends. The CDR3 spells CASSLDRRNYGYTF. The CDR3 DNA sequence: TGCGCCAGCAGCTTGGACAGAAGAAACTATGGCTACACCTTC.

The CDR3 nucleotides are TGCAGCGTCTTGGGTGGGGCTGCGGGATCAAAGAACAATGAGCAGTTCTTC. As protein: CSVLGGAAGSKNNEQFF. V and J are TRBV29-1 and TRBJ2-1, with D possibly being TRBD2 (6 bases). The V gene lost 6 bases and the J gene lost 5 bases, with 26 bases spanning the gap. CDR1 is SQVTM and CDR2 is ANQGSEA in the germline V gene. The CDR3 is 17 residues long.

This clone came up a few times. The rearrangement uses TRBV30 and TRBJ2-3; no clear D gene. The CDR3 length is 14 residues. In germline, CDR1 is GTSNPN, CDR2 SVGIG (reference sequence). V lost 0 bases and J 1 base, leaving 8 bases between the germline ends. The CDR3 DNA is TGTGCCTGGAGTGTATCTAGTGGCACAGATACGCAGTATTTT. It translates to CAWSVSSGTDTQYF. The complete variable domain, with remaining parts taken from reference TRBV30 and TRBJ2-3, reads SQTIHQWPATLVQPVGSPLSLECTVEGTSNPNLYWYRQAAGRGLQLLFYSVGIGQISSEVPQNLSASRPQDRQFILSSKKLLLSDSGFYLCAWSVSSGTDTQYFGPGTRLTVL.

Only a few counts were recorded for this clone. The J gene is TRBJ2-1, the V gene TRBV7-2; no definite D call. V was cut by 0 bases and J by 1 base, with 7 bases left in between. The germline CDR1 and CDR2 sequences are SGHTA and FQGNSA. CDR3 length: 15 residues. CDR3 sequence: CASSLAVGSYNEQFF. Here the CDR3 DNA reads TGTGCCAGCAGCTTAGCGGTGGGGTCCTACAATGAGCAGTTCTTC.

This clone was detected many times. This chain joins TRBV13 and TRBJ1-2; D is ambiguous. Germline CDR1 and CDR2: PRHDT and FYEKMQ (reference sequence). V was trimmed by 4 bases and J by 4 bases, leaving 7 bases between them. The CDR3 contains 12 residues. The CDR3 region is CASSSPGYGYTF. DNA for the CDR3: TGTGCCAGCAGCTCTCCAGGCTATGGCTACACCTTC.

This clone has just a few counts. The genes are TRBV6-4 and TRBJ2-1; D is possibly TRBD1 or TRBD2 (5 bases each). The CDR3 extends over 15 amino acids. The ends were cut back, 0 bases at V and 4 bases at J, with 10 bases in the middle. Germline-derived CDR1 and CDR2 are MRHNA and SNTAGT. The CDR3: CASSDSGTNYNEQFF. In DNA form, the CDR3 reads TGTGCCAGCAGTGACTCAGGGACGAATTACAATGAGCAGTTCTTC.

The chain couples TRBV27 to TRBJ2-7; D is perhaps TRBD1 (5 bases). Germline CDR1 is MNHEY and CDR2 is SMNVEV (reference sequence). The length of the CDR3 is 14 residues. Trimming took off 0 bases at V and 2 bases at J, with 8 bases between the two ends. CDR3 DNA: TGTGCCAGCAGTTTATCAGACAGCGCCTACGAGCAGTACTTC. Encoded protein: CASSLSDSAYEQYF.

The chain is built from TRBV4-1 and TRBJ1-2, with D perhaps matching TRBD1 (6 bases). The germline V gene encodes CDR1 MGHRA and CDR2 YSYEKL. The CDR3 length is 14 residues. The V gene lost 1 base and the J gene lost 7 bases, with 13 bases spanning the gap. The CDR3 region is CASSQVTGSGGYTF. The CDR3 DNA is TGCGCCAGCAGCCAAGTAACAGGGAGCGGTGGCTACACCTTC.

The rearrangement uses TRBV29-1 and TRBJ1-1; D is possibly TRBD1 (6 bases). With 7 bases removed from V and 1 base from J, the gap between germline ends came to 16 bases. In germline, CDR1 is SQVTM, CDR2 ANQGSEA. The CDR3 spans 14 residues. This CDR3 reads CSGADRFPNTEAFF. Written as DNA, the CDR3 is TGCAGCGGCGCGGACAGATTCCCGAACACTGAAGCTTTCTTT.

This clone has only a few counts. The sample contains more than one DNA sequence encoding this CDR3. The chain employs TRBV5-1 and TRBJ2-7; D gene unclear. This CDR3 has 11 residues. Trimming took off 4 bases at V and 4 bases at J, with 6 bases between the two ends. CDR1 and CDR2 from the germline V gene are SGHRS and YFSETQ. In DNA form, the CDR3 reads TGCGCCAGCAGCGAAGGGTACGAGCAGTACTTC. Translating it yields CASSEGYEQYF.

This clone was observed a few times. V usage is TRBV5-4 and J usage is TRBJ2-7; D uncertain. Germline loops: CDR1 SGHNT, CDR2 YYREEE (reference sequence). This CDR3 is 13 amino acids long. The ends were cut back, 0 bases at V and 0 bases at J, with 4 bases in the middle. The CDR3 region has the DNA TGTGCCAGCAGCTTGGACTACTCCTACGAGCAGTACTTC. As protein: CASSLDYSYEQYF.

This clone was observed at least ten times. V and J are TRBV7-6 and TRBJ2-7; D is undetermined. In germline, CDR1 is SGHVS, CDR2 FNYEAQ. V was clipped by 5 bases and J by 5 bases, with 10 bases between them. There are 12 residues in the CDR3. The CDR3 region is CASSGPLNEQYF. The CDR3 bases are TGTGCCAGCAGCGGCCCCCTCAACGAGCAGTACTTC.

This clone has a handful of counts. This rearrangement joins TRBV11-2 to TRBJ2-3; D gene unclear. Looked up from germline, CDR1 is SGHAT and CDR2 is FQNNGV. Trimming removed 3 bases from V and 3 bases from J, with 13 bases in between. The CDR3 is made up of 15 amino acids. CDR3 in amino acids: CASSFASGPTDTQYF. The CDR3 DNA reads TGTGCCAGCAGCTTCGCCTCCGGGCCAACAGATACGCAGTATTTT.

The J gene is TRBJ2-7, the V gene TRBV5-1, with D perhaps TRBD1 (5 bases). Germline CDR1 reads SGHRS; CDR2 reads YFSETQ. V lost 3 bases, J lost 6 bases, and 16 bases lay in between. CDR3 length: 14 residues. The chain's CDR3 is CASSSVTEMGEQYF. The CDR3 DNA is TGCGCCAGCAGCTCGGTGACAGAGATGGGCGAGCAGTACTTC.

This clone was detected a few times. V usage is TRBV2 and J usage is TRBJ2-7; D may be TRBD1 (6 bases). The V gene's germline CDR1 is SNHLY and CDR2 FYNNEI. This CDR3 has 14 amino acids. The germline V and J ends were trimmed by 6 bases and 1 base, with 13 bases remaining between them. In DNA, the CDR3 is TGTGCCAGCAGGACTCAGGGGCCGTCCTACGAGCAGTACTTC. As protein: CASRTQGPSYEQYF.

This clone turned up a few times. The chain recombines TRBV6-4 with TRBJ2-2; possible D gene TRBD1, 6 bases. With 6 bases removed from V and 2 bases from J, the gap between germline ends came to 10 bases. Germline V gene sequence: CDR1 MRHNA, CDR2 SNTAGT. This CDR3 comprises 14 residues. The DNA for the CDR3 is TGTGCCAGCAGCTGGACAGTAAACACCGGGGAGCTGTTTTTT. Protein sequence: CASSWTVNTGELFF.

This clone was picked up a small number of times. This rearrangement joins TRBV30 to TRBJ2-1, with 8 bases matching TRBD1. The CDR3 is 13 amino acids. The junction had 6 bases not matched to a gene; V was cut back by 2 bases and J by 9 bases. CDR1 GTSNPN and CDR2 SVGIG come from the germline V gene (reference sequence). The chain's CDR3 is CAWSPPDRGEQFF. The CDR3 nucleotides read TGTGCCTGGAGTCCTCCCGACAGGGGTGAGCAGTTCTTC.